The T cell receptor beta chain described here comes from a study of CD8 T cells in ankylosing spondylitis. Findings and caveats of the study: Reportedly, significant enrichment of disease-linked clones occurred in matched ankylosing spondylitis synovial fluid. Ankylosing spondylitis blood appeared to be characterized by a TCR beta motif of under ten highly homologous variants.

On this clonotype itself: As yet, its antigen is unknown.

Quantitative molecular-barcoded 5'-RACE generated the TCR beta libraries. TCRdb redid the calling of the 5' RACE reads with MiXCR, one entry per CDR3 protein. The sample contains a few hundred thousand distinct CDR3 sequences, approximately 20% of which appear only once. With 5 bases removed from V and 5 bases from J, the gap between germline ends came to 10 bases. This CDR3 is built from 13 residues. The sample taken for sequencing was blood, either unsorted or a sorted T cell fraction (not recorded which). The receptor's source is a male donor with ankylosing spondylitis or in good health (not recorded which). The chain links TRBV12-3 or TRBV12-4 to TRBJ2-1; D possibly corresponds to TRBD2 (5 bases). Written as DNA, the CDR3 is TGTGCCAGCAGTGCCGGGGTAGACAATGAGCAGTTCTTC. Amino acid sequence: CASSAGVDNEQFF.